This T cell receptor beta chain was sequenced in a study of T cells after yellow fever vaccination. The CDR3 loop spans 14 amino acids. The V end was cut by 1 base, the J end by 3 bases, with 10 bases between. In germline, CDR1 is SGHVS, CDR2 FNYEAQ. TCRdb ran MiXCR on the 5' RACE reads and lists one entry per CDR3 protein. The sample has about 550,000 distinct CDR3 sequences; over 15% are singletons. The chain carries TRBV7-6 and TRBJ2-7; D unclear. This sample comprised PBMCs, obtained 15 days after the yellow fever booster vaccination. The origin of this receptor is a man aged 25 to 40 who received the YFV17D yellow fever vaccine. This CDR3 reads CASSLVPRIYEQYF. CDR3 DNA sequence: TGTGCCAGCAGCTTAGTACCCAGGATCTACGAGCAGTACTTC.